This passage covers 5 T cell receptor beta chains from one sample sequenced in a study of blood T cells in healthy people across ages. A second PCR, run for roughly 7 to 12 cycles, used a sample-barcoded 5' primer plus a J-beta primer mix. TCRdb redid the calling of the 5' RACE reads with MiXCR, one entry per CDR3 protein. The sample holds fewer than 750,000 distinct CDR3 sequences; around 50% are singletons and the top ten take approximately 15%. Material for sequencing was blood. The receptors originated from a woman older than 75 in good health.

CDR3 protein: CSTDRGAMADTQYF. The CDR3 nucleotides are TGCAGTACGGACCGAGGGGCAATGGCAGATACGCAGTATTTT. This chain connects TRBV20-1 to TRBJ2-3; D may be TRBD1 or TRBD2 (5 bases each). CDR3 size: 14 residues. V was cut by 8 bases and J by 4 bases, with 19 bases left in between. The germline gives CDR1 DFQATT, CDR2 SNEGSKA (reference sequence).

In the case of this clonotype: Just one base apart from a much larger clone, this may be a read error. In DNA, the CDR3 is TGTGCCAGCAGCTTAGGCGTAGGGGGCTCCCACGAGCAGTACTTC. Protein sequence: CASSLGVGGSHEQYF. This chain uses TRBV7-6 with TRBJ2-7, with 7 nucleotides matching TRBD1. Germline V gene sequence: CDR1 SGHVS, CDR2 FNYEAQ. The CDR3 consists of 15 residues.

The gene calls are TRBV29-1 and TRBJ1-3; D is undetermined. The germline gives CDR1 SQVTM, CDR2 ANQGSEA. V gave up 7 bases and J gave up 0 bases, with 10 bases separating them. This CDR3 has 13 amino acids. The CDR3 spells CSASQSSGNTIYF. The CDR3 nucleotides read TGCAGCGCCTCACAGTCCTCTGGAAACACCATATATTTT.

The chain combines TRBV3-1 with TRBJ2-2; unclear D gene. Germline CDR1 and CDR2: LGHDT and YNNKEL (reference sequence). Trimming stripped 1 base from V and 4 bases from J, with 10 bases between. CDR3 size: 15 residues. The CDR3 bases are TGTGCCAGCAGCCAAGTCAGACTTCGCACCGGGGAGCTGTTTTTT. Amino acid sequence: CASSQVRLRTGELFF.

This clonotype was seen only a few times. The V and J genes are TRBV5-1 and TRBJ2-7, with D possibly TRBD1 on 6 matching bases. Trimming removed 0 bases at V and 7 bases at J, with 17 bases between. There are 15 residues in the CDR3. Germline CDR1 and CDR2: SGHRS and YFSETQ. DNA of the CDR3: TGCGCCAGCAGCTTGGGAGGGACACTTCCTAGGGAGCAGTACTTC. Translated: CASSLGGTLPREQYF.